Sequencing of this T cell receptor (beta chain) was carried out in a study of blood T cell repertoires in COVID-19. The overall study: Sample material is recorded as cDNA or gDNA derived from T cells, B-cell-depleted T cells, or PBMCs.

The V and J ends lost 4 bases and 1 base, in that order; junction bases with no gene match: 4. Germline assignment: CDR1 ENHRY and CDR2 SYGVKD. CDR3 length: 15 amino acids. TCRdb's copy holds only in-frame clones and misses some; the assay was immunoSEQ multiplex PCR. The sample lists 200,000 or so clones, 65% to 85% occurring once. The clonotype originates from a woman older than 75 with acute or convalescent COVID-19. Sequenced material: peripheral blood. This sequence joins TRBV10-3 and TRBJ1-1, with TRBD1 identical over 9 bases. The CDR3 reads CAISGTGAKNTEAFF. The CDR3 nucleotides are TGTGCCATCAGTGGGACAGGGGCTAAGAACACTGAAGCTTTCTTT.